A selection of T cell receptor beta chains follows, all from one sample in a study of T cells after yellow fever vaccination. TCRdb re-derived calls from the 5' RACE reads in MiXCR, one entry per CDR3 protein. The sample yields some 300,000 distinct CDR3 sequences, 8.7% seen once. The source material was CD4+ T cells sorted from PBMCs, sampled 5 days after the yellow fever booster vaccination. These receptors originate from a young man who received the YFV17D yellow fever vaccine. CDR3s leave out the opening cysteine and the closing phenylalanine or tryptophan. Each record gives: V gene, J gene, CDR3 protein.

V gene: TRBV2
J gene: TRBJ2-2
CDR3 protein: ASSEWSKNTGELF

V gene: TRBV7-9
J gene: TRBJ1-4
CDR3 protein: ASSLAGTGKAATNEKLF

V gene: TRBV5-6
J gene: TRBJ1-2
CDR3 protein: ASRPMGRVYGYT

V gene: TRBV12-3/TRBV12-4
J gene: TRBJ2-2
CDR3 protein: ASSLPPGLTGELF

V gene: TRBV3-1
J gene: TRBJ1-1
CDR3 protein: ASSQGEGLAEAF

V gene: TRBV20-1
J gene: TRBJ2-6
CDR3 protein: SATRVRRDNSGANVLT

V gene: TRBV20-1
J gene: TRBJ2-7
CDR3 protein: SARINSYEQY

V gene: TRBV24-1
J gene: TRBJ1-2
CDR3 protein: ATSDPGTTYGYT

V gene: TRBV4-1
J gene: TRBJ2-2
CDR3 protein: ASSQDSVGWLEDTGELF

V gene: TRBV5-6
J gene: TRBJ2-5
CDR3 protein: ASSLETVPQETQY

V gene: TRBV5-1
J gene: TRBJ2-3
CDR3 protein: ASTLLTSGVADTQY

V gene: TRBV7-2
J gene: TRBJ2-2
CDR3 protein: ASSWGLGNTGELF

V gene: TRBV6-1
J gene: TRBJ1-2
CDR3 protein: ASSEDGSNYGYT

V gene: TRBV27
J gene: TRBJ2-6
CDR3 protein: ASGGGVAGANVLT

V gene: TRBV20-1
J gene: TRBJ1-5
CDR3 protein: SASRPGQFNQPQH

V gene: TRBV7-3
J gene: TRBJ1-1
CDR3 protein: ASSLAGSYTEAF

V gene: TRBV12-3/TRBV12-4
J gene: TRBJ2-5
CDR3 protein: ASSLGQGTSGGEETQY

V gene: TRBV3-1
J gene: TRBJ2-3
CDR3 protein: ASSPRVAGVETDTQY

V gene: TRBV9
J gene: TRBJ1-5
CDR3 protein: ASSSDGAENQPQH

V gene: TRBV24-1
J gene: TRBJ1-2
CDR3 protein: ATSDSDMLSGYT

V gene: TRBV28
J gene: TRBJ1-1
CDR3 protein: ASSFATLPNTEAF

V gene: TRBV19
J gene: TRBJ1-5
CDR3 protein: ASNGGEVQPQH

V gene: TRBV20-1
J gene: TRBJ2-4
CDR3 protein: SAGTRYLAKNIQY

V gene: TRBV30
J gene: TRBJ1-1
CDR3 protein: AWSVWGSNTEAF

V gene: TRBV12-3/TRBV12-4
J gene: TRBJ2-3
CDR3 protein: ASSLYRAAGDTQY

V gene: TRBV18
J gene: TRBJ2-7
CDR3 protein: ASSLSPGGGYEQY

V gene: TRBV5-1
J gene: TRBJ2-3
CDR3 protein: ASSLGWTDGTDTQY

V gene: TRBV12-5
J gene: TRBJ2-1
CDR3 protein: ASGLWQRGGNEQF

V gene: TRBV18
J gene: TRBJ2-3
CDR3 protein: ASSGPDRADTQY

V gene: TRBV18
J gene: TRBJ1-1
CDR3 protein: ATTGGGPNTEAF

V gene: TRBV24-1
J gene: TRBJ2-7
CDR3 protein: ATRSPGQPPSYEQY

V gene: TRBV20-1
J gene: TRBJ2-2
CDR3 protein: SASPRGSVKTGELF

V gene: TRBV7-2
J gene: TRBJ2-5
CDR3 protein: ASSLREIETQY

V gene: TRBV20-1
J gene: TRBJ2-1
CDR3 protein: SARGRTGDEQF

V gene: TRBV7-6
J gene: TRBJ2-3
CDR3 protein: ASSPQTSGASTDTQY

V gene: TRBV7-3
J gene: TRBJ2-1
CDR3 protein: ARTRGHEQF

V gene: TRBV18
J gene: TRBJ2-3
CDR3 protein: ASSPLARVVSTDTQY

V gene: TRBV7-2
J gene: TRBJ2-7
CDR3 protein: ASSPGGPHEQY

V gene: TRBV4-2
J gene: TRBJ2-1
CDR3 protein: ASATDSSYNEQF

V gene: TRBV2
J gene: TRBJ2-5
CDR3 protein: ATNPGAGGETQY

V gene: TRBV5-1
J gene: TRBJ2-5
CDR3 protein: ASSLIGVEETQY

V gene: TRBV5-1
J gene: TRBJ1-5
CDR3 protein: ASSLGTGGSQPQH

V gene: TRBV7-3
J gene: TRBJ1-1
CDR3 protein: ASSMDRNTEAF

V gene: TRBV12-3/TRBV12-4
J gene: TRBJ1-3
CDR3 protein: ASSSDREGGNTIY

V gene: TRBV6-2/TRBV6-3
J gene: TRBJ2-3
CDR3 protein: ASSPAGNTDTQY

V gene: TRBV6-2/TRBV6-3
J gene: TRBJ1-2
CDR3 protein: ASSVVDRDRGYT

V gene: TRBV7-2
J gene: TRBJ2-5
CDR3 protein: ASQISGGAETQY

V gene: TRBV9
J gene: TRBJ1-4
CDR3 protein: ASSVDGGFVLEKLF

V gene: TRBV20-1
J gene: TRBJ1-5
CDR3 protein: SANSNNQPQH

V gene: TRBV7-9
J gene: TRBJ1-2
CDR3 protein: ASSLGTDGYT

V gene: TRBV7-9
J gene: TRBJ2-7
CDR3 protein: ASSHRGEGSYEQY

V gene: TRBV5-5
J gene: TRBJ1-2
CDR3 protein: ASSRERRGYT

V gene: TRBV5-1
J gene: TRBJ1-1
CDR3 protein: ASSFTGGEATEAF

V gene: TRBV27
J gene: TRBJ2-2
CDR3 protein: ASSLSPRGSGELF

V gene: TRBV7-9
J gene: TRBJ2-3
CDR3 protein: ASSLLAGGTDTQY